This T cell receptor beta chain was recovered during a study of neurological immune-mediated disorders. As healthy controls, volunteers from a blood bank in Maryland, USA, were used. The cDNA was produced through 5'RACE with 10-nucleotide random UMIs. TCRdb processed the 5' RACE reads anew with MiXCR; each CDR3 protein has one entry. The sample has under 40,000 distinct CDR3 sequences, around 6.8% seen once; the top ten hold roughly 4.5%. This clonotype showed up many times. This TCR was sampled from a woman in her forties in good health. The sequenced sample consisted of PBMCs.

This CDR3 reads CASSFNFEKLFF. CDR3 nucleotide sequence: TGTGCCAGCAGTTTCAATTTCGAAAAACTGTTTTTT. The rearrangement uses TRBV12-3 or TRBV12-4 and TRBJ1-4, with D unresolved. Trimming pared 3 bases from V and 8 bases from J, leaving 7 bases between. This CDR3 is 12 amino acids long.